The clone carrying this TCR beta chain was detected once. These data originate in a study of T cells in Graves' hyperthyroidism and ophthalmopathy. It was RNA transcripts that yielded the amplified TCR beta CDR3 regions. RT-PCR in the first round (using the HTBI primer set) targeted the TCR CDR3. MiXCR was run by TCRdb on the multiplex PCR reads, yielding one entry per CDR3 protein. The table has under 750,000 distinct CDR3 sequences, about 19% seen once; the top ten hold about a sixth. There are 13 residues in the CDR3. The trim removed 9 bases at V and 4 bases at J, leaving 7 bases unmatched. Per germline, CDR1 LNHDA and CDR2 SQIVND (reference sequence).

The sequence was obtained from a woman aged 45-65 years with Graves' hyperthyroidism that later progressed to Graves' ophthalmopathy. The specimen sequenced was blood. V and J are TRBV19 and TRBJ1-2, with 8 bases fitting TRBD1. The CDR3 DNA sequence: TGTGCCAGCAACGGACAGGGCGGCTATGGCTACACCTTC. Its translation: CASNGQGGYGYTF.